The 18 T cell receptor beta chains reported below all come from one sample, sequenced in a study of T cells in Graves' hyperthyroidism and ophthalmopathy. Amplification targeted TCR beta CDR3 regions from RNA transcripts. RT-PCR in the first round (using the HTBI primer set) targeted the TCR CDR3. TCRdb re-derived calls from the multiplex PCR reads in MiXCR, one entry per CDR3 protein. The sample records 550,000 to 700,000 distinct CDR3 sequences, roughly 14% being singletons. Source material: blood. These receptors were obtained from a woman aged 40 to 50 with Graves' ophthalmopathy.

Ten or more counts support this clonotype. The chain is built from TRBV6-2 or TRBV6-3 and TRBJ2-2, with D maybe TRBD2 (5 bases). Between the trimmed V and J ends, which lost 5 bases and 4 bases, there was a span of 14 bases. CDR3 length equals 15 residues. Germline values: CDR1 MNHEY, CDR2 SVGEGT. The CDR3 DNA reads as TGTGCCAGCAGTCCCACTAGTGGTTTCACCGGGGAGCTGTTTTTT. This encodes CASSPTSGFTGELFF.

This clonotype has a count of ten or more. V gene TRBV7-2 combines with J gene TRBJ1-2, with 9 nucleotides matching TRBD1. V dropped 1 base and J dropped 5; count of bases not matched to a gene: 2. Germline CDR1 SGHTA, CDR2 FQGNSA. CDR3 length equals 14 residues. The CDR3 sequence: CASSLEGTGYGYTF. CDR3 DNA: TGTGCCAGCAGCTTAGAGGGGACAGGGTATGGCTACACCTTC.

This clonotype was seen repeatedly, ten times or more. This rearrangement joins TRBV6-1 to TRBJ1-1, with no clear D. The CDR3 contains 13 residues. Germline-derived CDR1 and CDR2 are MNHNS and SASEGT. V lost 6 bases and J 4 bases, leaving 12 bases between the germline ends. CDR3 sequence reads: CASRVVTTTEAFF. CDR3 nucleotides: TGTGCCAGCAGGGTCGTAACTACCACTGAAGCTTTCTTT.

This clonotype has ten or more counts. The chain is built from TRBV15 and TRBJ1-3; D call uncertain. CDR1 and CDR2 (germline): LNHNV, YYDKDF (reference sequence). CDR3 size: 15 residues. V was trimmed by 7 bases and J by 0 bases, leaving 13 bases between them. Written as DNA, the CDR3 is TGTGCCACCACAAAGGACGTTGGCTCTGGAAACACCATATATTTT. Protein: CATTKDVGSGNTIYF.

This clonotype was detected many times. The V and J genes are TRBV12-3 or TRBV12-4 and TRBJ2-2, with TRBD2 as a possible D gene (6 bases). Trimming removed 5 bases at V and 1 base at J, with 14 bases between. This CDR3 contains 16 residues. The CDR3 sequence: CASSPWVAENTGELFF. The CDR3 bases are TGTGCCAGCAGTCCTTGGGTAGCGGAGAACACCGGGGAGCTGTTTTTT.

This clonotype was picked up many times. The V and J genes are TRBV6-1 and TRBJ1-6, with a tentative D call TRBD1 (5 bases). Trimming took off 3 bases at V and 7 bases at J, with 16 bases between the two ends. This CDR3 comprises 16 residues. Germline V gene data show CDR1 as MNHNS and CDR2 as SASEGT. CDR3 coding DNA: TGTGCCAGCAGTGACGTCCTCGGGGCAGGAAATTCACCCCTCCACTTT. It translates to CASSDVLGAGNSPLHF.

This clonotype was picked up many times. This CDR3 reads CASSLPVRGRTEAFF. The DNA for the CDR3 is TGTGCCAGTAGCCTCCCCGTCAGGGGGCGAACTGAAGCTTTCTTT. The genes are TRBV19 and TRBJ1-1, with 8 bases fitting TRBD1. The CDR3 is 15 amino acids. Germline lookup yields CDR1 LNHDA and CDR2 SQIVND (reference sequence). J was trimmed by 5 bases and V by 6 bases; bases with no gene match: 11. Full variable domain (outside the CDR3, taken from reference TRBV19 and TRBJ1-1): DGGITQSPKYLFRKEGQNVTLSCEQNLNHDAMYWYRQDPGQGLRLIYYSQIVNDFQKGDIAEGYSVSREKKESFPLTVTSAQKNPTAFYLCASSLPVRGRTEAFFGQGTRLTVV.

The rearrangement joins TRBV6-1 to TRBJ2-7, with 10 nucleotides matching TRBD2. The length of the CDR3 is 14 residues. V trimming: 2 bases; J trimming: 12 bases; junction bases outside the gene matches: 10. In germline, CDR1 is MNHNS, CDR2 SASEGT. The CDR3 region has the DNA TGTGCCAGCAGTGAACCATCTAGCGGGAGTCCCCTGTACTTC. Translating it yields CASSEPSSGSPLYF.

The table lists this clonotype with many counts. The V gene is TRBV6-2 or TRBV6-3, the J gene TRBJ1-2; no definite D call. The germline V and J ends were trimmed by 5 bases and 0 bases, with 10 bases remaining between them. The germline V gene encodes CDR1 MNHEY and CDR2 SVGEGT. This CDR3 spans 14 amino acids. The CDR3 DNA reads TGTGCCAGCAGTAGCCAATCAGCTAACTATGGCTACACCTTC. Translated, it gives CASSSQSANYGYTF.

The V call is TRBV19, the J call TRBJ2-5, with unresolved D. Germline CDR1 reads LNHDA; CDR2 reads SQIVND (reference sequence). This CDR3 spans 13 amino acids. Trimming stripped 5 bases from V and 5 bases from J, with 12 bases between. The CDR3 protein is CASSSLSVETQYF. The DNA of the CDR3 is TGTGCCAGTAGTTCCCTGTCCGTCGAGACCCAGTACTTC.

This clonotype was seen repeatedly, ten times or more. The chain uses TRBV30 and TRBJ1-2; no clear D gene. The germline V gene has CDR1 GTSNPN and CDR2 SVGIG (reference sequence). The CDR3 covers 13 residues. The V end was cut by 2 bases, the J end by 6 bases, with 13 bases between. The CDR3 sequence is CAWSPRGMDGYTF. The CDR3 DNA reads TGTGCCTGGAGTCCCCGAGGAATGGATGGCTACACCTTC.

The table lists this clonotype with many counts. The chain couples TRBV28 to TRBJ1-1; D is unclear. The V gene lost 10 bases and the J gene lost 4 bases, with 7 bases spanning the gap. The germline gives CDR1 MDHEN, CDR2 SYDVKM. The CDR3 contains 10 residues. CDR3 amino acids: CATPITEAFF. Written as DNA, the CDR3 is TGTGCCACCCCAATCACTGAAGCTTTCTTT.

The V and J genes are TRBV6-5 and TRBJ1-2, with 9 bases matching TRBD1. V trimming: 0 bases; J trimming: 6 bases; junction bases outside the gene matches: 5. The germline V gene encodes CDR1 MNHEY and CDR2 SVGAGI. The CDR3 is 15 amino acids. CDR3 nucleotides: TGTGCCAGCAGTTACTCTAACAGGGGGCGCGATGGCTACACCTTC. Translating gives CASSYSNRGRDGYTF.

This clonotype was counted many times. V usage is TRBV7-2 and J usage is TRBJ1-1, with a possible D match to TRBD1 (6 bases). The CDR3 is made up of 14 amino acids. From germline, CDR1 is SGHTA and CDR2 FQGNSA. V dropped 3 bases and J dropped 5 bases, with 13 bases sitting between them. CDR3 DNA sequence: TGTGCCAGCAGCTTGACAGGATGGGAGACTGAAGCTTTCTTT. Translation: CASSLTGWETEAFF. The full variable domain, in which reference TRBV7-2 and TRBJ1-1 provide the parts outside the CDR3, is GAGVSQSPSNKVTEKGKDVELRCDPISGHTALYWYRQSLGQGLEFLIYFQGNSAPDKSGLPSDRFSAERTGGSVSTLTIQRTQQEDSAVYLCASSLTGWETEAFFGQGTRLTVV.

This clonotype was seen at least ten times. The chain employs TRBV28 and TRBJ1-5, with D unclear. This CDR3 contains 14 residues. Looked up from germline, CDR1 is MDHEN and CDR2 is SYDVKM. Trimming removed 8 bases at V and 1 base at J, with 12 bases between. For the CDR3, the DNA is TGTGCCAGCGGGATGACACCGAGCAATCAGCCCCAGCATTTT. Amino acid sequence: CASGMTPSNQPQHF.

Ten or more counts support this clonotype. The gene calls are TRBV11-1 and TRBJ1-1; D is perhaps TRBD1 (5 bases). The CDR3 spans 13 residues. Germline V gives CDR1 SGHAT, CDR2 FQDESV (reference sequence). Trimming stripped 6 bases from V and 6 bases from J, with 14 bases between. CDR3 protein: CASSRSRVSEAFF. For the CDR3, the DNA is TGTGCCAGCAGTCGCTCCAGGGTTTCTGAAGCTTTCTTT.

The genes are TRBV2 and TRBJ2-6, with 7 bases matching TRBD2. The CDR3 is 15 residues long. After removal of 8 bases from V and 0 bases from J, the junction contained 4 bases not matched to a gene. The germline V gene has CDR1 SNHLY and CDR2 FYNNEI. The CDR3 DNA is TGTGCCAGCGCGGGGGAGAGCTCTGGGGCCAACGTCCTGACTTTC. It yields the protein CASAGESSGANVLTF.

The CDR3 protein is CASSLAGTGSIHEQYF. In DNA form, the CDR3 reads TGTGCCAGCAGCTTAGCGGGGACAGGGAGTATCCACGAGCAGTACTTC. The rearrangement links TRBV11-1 to TRBJ2-7; TRBD1 matches 9 bases. The junction had 8 bases not matched to a gene; V was cut back by 0 bases and J by 5 bases. The CDR3 is made up of 16 amino acids. From germline, CDR1 is SGHAT and CDR2 FQDESV (reference sequence).